This section outlines one T cell receptor beta chain sequence together with its context. This sample is drawn from a study of blood T cell repertoires in COVID-19. Looking at the study overall: Spain, Italy and the United States supplied samples that represented acute and convalescent COVID-19.

Germline CDR1 LNHDA, CDR2 SQIVND (reference sequence). The CDR3 runs to 14 residues. J gave up 5 bases and V 3 bases, and 3 bases lay outside the gene matches. How the authors handled the data: Estimates of nucleated cell counts were drawn from the amplification of reference gene primers. Clones were sequenced by immunoSEQ multiplex PCR, and TCRdb holds only the in-frame ones, with some missing. V and J calls and clone size are those listed in that table; D and trimming were worked out from the DNA. This table holds roughly 200,000 clones, around 82% found once. This TCR was recovered from a woman in her 70s with acute or convalescent COVID-19. Source material: peripheral blood. The gene calls are TRBV19 and TRBJ2-7; 11 bases align to TRBD1. CDR3 in DNA: TGTGCCAGTAGTATGGGGACAGGGGGACACGAGCAGTACTTC. It is translated as CASSMGTGGHEQYF.